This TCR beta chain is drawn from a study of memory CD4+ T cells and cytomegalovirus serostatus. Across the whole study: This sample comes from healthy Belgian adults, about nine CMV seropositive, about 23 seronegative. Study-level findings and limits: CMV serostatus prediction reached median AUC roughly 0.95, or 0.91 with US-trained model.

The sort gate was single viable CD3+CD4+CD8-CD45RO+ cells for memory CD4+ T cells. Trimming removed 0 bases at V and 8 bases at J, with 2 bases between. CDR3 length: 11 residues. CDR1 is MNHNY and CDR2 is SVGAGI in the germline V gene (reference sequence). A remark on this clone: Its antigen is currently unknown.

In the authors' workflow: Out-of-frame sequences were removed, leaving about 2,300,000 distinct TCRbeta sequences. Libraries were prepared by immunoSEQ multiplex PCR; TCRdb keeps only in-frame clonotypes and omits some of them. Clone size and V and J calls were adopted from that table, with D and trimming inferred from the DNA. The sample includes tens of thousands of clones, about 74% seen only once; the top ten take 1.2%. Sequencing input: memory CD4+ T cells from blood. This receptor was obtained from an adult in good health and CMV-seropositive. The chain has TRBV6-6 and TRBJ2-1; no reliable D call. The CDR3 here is CASSYSHEQFF. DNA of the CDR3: TGTGCCAGCAGTTACTCCCATGAGCAGTTCTTC.